Below are 11 T cell receptor beta chains sequenced from a single sample in a study of shared clonotypes between healthy human individuals. The table came from immunoSEQ multiplex PCR; TCRdb's copy has only in-frame clones and leaves some out. The sample records fewer than 800,000 clones, about 91% being singletons. Terminally differentiated effector memory CD45RA+ cells were excluded from the naive CD8 cells, which were CD45RO-negative and positively selected for CCR7. The sample taken for sequencing was naive CD8+ T cells sorted from blood. These receptors were collected from a man aged 25 to 40 in good health.

The gene calls are TRBV4-3 and TRBJ1-3; D remains ambiguous. V was pared by 0 bases and J by 4 bases, with 13 bases between. The CDR3 has 16 amino acids. Germline V gene data show CDR1 as LGHNA and CDR2 as YSLEER. The CDR3 region is CASSQDPPVSGNTIYF. In DNA, the CDR3 is TGCGCCAGCAGCCAAGATCCCCCGGTCAGCGGAAACACCATATATTTT.

The chain carries TRBV28 and TRBJ1-2, with D unresolved. This CDR3 comprises 12 residues. CDR1 and CDR2 (germline): MDHEN, SYDVKM. Trimming took off 2 bases at V and 7 bases at J, with 8 bases between the two ends. The CDR3 sequence: CASSLGPSGYTF. Written as DNA, the CDR3 is TGTGCCAGCAGTTTAGGCCCATCTGGCTACACCTTC.

The CDR3 DNA reads TGTGCCAGCCTAGCGCGGACAGGCCCCGAGTTGGGTATTAACAATGAGCAGTTCTTC. As protein: CASLARTGPELGINNEQFF. The chain employs TRBV2 and TRBJ2-1; weak D call: TRBD1 (7 bases). Germline CDR1 reads SNHLY; CDR2 reads FYNNEI. V lost 8 bases, J lost 5 bases, and 31 bases lay in between. The length of the CDR3 is 19 residues.

The chain is built from TRBV27 and TRBJ2-7, with D perhaps TRBD1 (5 bases). CDR3 size: 16 residues. Trimming removed 6 bases from V and 3 bases from J, with 21 bases in between. The germline V gene encodes CDR1 MNHEY and CDR2 SMNVEV (reference sequence). In DNA, the CDR3 is TGTGCCAGCAGCTCTAATCCCTCGACAGAAAACTACGAGCAGTACTTC. The encoded protein is CASSSNPSTENYEQYF.

This chain connects TRBV7-9 to TRBJ1-4; a weak D match, TRBD1 (6 bases). V lost 5 bases and J 6 bases, leaving 13 bases between the germline ends. The germline CDR1 and CDR2 sequences are SEHNR and FQNEAQ (reference sequence). This CDR3 has 14 amino acids. CDR3 in DNA: TGTGCCAGCAGCCTCCCAGGGGACGATGAAAAACTGTTTTTT. Translation gives CASSLPGDDEKLFF.

The J gene is TRBJ1-2, the V gene TRBV29-1; TRBD1 might be the D (5 bases). V was shortened by 8 bases and J by 4 bases, with 17 bases between the two germline ends. The CDR3 loop spans 13 amino acids. Germline CDR1 is SQVTM and CDR2 is ANQGSEA. CDR3 residues: CSWVGPGSYGYTF. As DNA, the CDR3 is TGCAGCTGGGTGGGGCCAGGGAGCTATGGCTACACCTTC.

J is TRBJ2-5 and V is TRBV7-3; no clear D gene. This CDR3 has 14 amino acids. V dropped 4 bases and J dropped 5 bases, with 14 bases sitting between them. Germline CDR1 SGHTA, CDR2 FQGTGA. CDR3 protein: CASSSFAVWETQYF. CDR3 sequence (DNA): TGTGCCAGCAGCTCTTTCGCAGTCTGGGAGACCCAGTACTTC.

The DNA of the CDR3 is TGTGCCAGCAGTTACAAACAGGGTTACGAGCAGTACTTC. It codes for CASSYKQGYEQYF. The rearrangement links TRBV27 to TRBJ2-7; D might be TRBD1 (6 bases). Germline V CDR1 and CDR2: MNHEY, SMNVEV (reference sequence). This CDR3 is built from 13 residues. V dropped 4 bases and J dropped 4 bases, with 11 bases sitting between them.

This chain joins TRBV28 and TRBJ2-5, with a weak D call TRBD2 (6 bases). V was cut by 6 bases and J by 5 bases, with 19 bases left in between. Germline lookup yields CDR1 MDHEN and CDR2 SYDVKM. This CDR3 contains 15 residues. CDR3 residues: CASSQDRDSQETQYF. The CDR3 nucleotides are TGTGCCAGCAGCCAAGACCGGGACTCGCAGGAGACCCAGTACTTC. Drawing the rest from reference TRBV28 and TRBJ2-5, the complete variable domain is DVKVTQSSRYLVKRTGEKVFLECVQDMDHENMFWYRQDPGLGLRLIYFSYDVKMKEKGDIPEGYSVSREKKERFSLILESASTNQTSMYLCASSQDRDSQETQYFGPGTRLLVL.

The genes are TRBV4-2 and TRBJ2-1; D uncertain. Trimming took 0 bases from V and 8 from J, leaving 17 bases between them. This CDR3 contains 16 residues. Germline CDR1 and CDR2: LGHNA and YNFKEQ. DNA of the CDR3: TGTGCCAGCAGCCAAGAACCAGCCCACCTGGCTGATGAGCAGTTCTTC. This translates into CASSQEPAHLADEQFF.

The chain has TRBV28 and TRBJ2-7; 8 bases are shared with TRBD2. This CDR3 spans 15 amino acids. Trimming cost V 3 bases and J 1 base; bases outside gene matches: 5. The germline gives CDR1 MDHEN, CDR2 SYDVKM. CDR3: CASSFSGRPSYEQYF. DNA of the CDR3: TGTGCCAGCAGTTTCAGCGGGAGACCTTCCTACGAGCAGTACTTC. Full variable domain (rest looked up from reference TRBV28 and TRBJ2-7): DVKVTQSSRYLVKRTGEKVFLECVQDMDHENMFWYRQDPGLGLRLIYFSYDVKMKEKGDIPEGYSVSREKKERFSLILESASTNQTSMYLCASSFSGRPSYEQYFGPGTRLTVT.